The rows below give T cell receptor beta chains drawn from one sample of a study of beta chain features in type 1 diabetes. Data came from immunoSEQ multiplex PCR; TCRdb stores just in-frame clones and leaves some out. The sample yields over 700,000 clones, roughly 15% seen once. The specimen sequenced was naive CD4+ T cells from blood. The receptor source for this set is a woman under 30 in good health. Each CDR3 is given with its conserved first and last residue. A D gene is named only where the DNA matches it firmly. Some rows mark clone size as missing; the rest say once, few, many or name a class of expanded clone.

CDR3nt: TGTGCCAGCAGCCTTCTGGACTCGGCAAGCTCCTACGAGCAGTACTTC; CDR3aa: CASSLLDSASSYEQYF; len: 16; v_gene: TRBV4-2; abundance: few; j_gene: TRBJ2-7; d_gene: NA
CDR3nt: TGCAGCGTTGGGGTAGGCACGGGACAGAACTATGGCTACACCTTC; CDR3aa: CSVGVGTGQNYGYTF; len: 15; v_gene: TRBV29-1; abundance: few; j_gene: TRBJ1-2; d_gene: TRBD1
CDR3nt: TGTGCCAGCTCATTTAACTCCCCCCCCGGGGAGACCCAGTACTTC; CDR3aa: CASSFNSPPGETQYF; len: 15; v_gene: TRBV18; abundance: few; j_gene: TRBJ2-5; d_gene: NA
CDR3nt: TGTGCCAGTAGAGCTCGAGGCGGTCAGCCCCAGCATTTT; CDR3aa: CASRARGGQPQHF; len: 13; v_gene: TRBV19; abundance: NA; j_gene: TRBJ1-5; d_gene: NA
CDR3nt: TGTGCCAGCAGACCAGGGGGGACTAGCGGGTTAGGCTACGAGCAGTACTTC; CDR3aa: CASRPGGTSGLGYEQYF; len: 17; v_gene: TRBV7-2; abundance: few; j_gene: TRBJ2-7; d_gene: TRBD2
CDR3nt: TGTGCCAGCTCTACTAGCGGGATTAGCTCCTACGAGCAGTACTTC; CDR3aa: CASSTSGISSYEQYF; len: 15; v_gene: TRBV28; abundance: NA; j_gene: TRBJ2-7; d_gene: TRBD2
CDR3nt: TGTGCCAGCAGTGAAGCTAGCAGGAAAAACATTCAGTACTTC; CDR3aa: CASSEASRKNIQYF; len: 14; v_gene: TRBV6-1; abundance: few; j_gene: TRBJ2-4; d_gene: NA
CDR3nt: TGTGCCAGCAGTTCTTTTCCCTACAATGAGCAGTTCTTC; CDR3aa: CASSSFPYNEQFF; len: 13; v_gene: TRBV11-2; abundance: NA; j_gene: TRBJ2-1; d_gene: NA
CDR3nt: TGTGCCAGCAGCTCGGACCCCTACAATGAGCAGTTCTTC; CDR3aa: CASSSDPYNEQFF; len: 13; v_gene: TRBV7-6; abundance: NA; j_gene: TRBJ2-1; d_gene: NA
CDR3nt: TGTGCCATCAGAAAAAGACTAGCGGACGCGAACACCGGGGAGCTGTTTTTT; CDR3aa: CAIRKRLADANTGELFF; len: 17; v_gene: TRBV10-3; abundance: NA; j_gene: TRBJ2-2; d_gene: TRBD2